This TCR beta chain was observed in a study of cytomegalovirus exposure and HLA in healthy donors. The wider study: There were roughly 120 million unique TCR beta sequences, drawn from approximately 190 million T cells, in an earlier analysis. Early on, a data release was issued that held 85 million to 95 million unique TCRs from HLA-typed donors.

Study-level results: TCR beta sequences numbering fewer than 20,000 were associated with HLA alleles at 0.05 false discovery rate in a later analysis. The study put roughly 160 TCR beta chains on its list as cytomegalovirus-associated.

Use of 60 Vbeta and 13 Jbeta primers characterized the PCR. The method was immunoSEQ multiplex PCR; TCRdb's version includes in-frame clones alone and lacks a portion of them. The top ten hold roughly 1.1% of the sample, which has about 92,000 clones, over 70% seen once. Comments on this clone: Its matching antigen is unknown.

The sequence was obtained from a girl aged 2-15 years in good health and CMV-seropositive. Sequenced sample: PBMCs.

The CDR3 spells CASSAAGYEQYF. Here the CDR3 DNA reads TGTGCCAGCAGTGCTGCGGGGTACGAGCAGTACTTC. The V and J genes are TRBV2 and TRBJ2-7; possibly TRBD2 for D (6 bases). This CDR3 has 12 amino acids. Between the trimmed V and J ends, which lost 4 bases and 4 bases, there was a span of 8 bases. Germline V lookup: CDR1 SNHLY, CDR2 FYNNEI.